This TCR beta chain was sequenced during a study of read filtering for tumor transcriptome and immune sequencing. Study context: Patients were some 16 male and some 15 female, mean age 65.9 years, range about 47 to 85.

Molecular barcoded adaptors covering alpha/delta and beta/gamma chains were used on approximately 400 ng RNA. A single record per CDR3 protein comes from TCRdb applying MiXCR to the reads. The sample has around 130,000 distinct CDR3 sequences, over 10% seen once. Whole-study findings and limits: IR-seq captured clonotypes deeper and more reliably than RNA-seq.

This clonotype was observed at least ten times. Its antigen is still unknown. This receptor was identified in a donor at least 40 years old with multiple myeloma. Material: a population of CD138-negative cells sorted from bone marrow.

The CDR3 DNA reads TGTGCCTGGAGTCCCGGGCGTGATCAGCCCCAGCATTTT. Translation gives CAWSPGRDQPQHF. The chain recombines TRBV30 with TRBJ1-5; D gene uncertain. Germline values: CDR1 GTSNPN, CDR2 SVGIG (reference sequence). The CDR3 has 13 amino acids. Trimming removed 2 bases from V and 5 bases from J, with 10 bases in between. Looking up the rest from reference TRBV30 and TRBJ1-5 gives the full variable domain: SQTIHQWPATLVQPVGSPLSLECTVEGTSNPNLYWYRQAAGRGLQLLFYSVGIGQISSEVPQNLSASRPQDRQFILSSKKLLLSDSGFYLCAWSPGRDQPQHFGDGTRLSIL.